This entry lists 13 T cell receptor beta chains sequenced from one sample in a study of T-cell reconstitution after alpha-beta-depleted transplantation in children. Unique molecular identifiers featured in how the TCRbeta library was prepared. MiXCR, applied by TCRdb to the PCR reads, yields one record per CDR3 protein. The data hold under 850,000 distinct CDR3 sequences, with over 10% observed a single time. The specimen comprised PBMCs, sampled before TCRalphabeta/CD19-depleted stem cell transplant. These receptors all come from a girl aged 2-10 years with congenital amegakaryocytic thrombocytopenia, due to receive a stem cell transplant.

This chain connects TRBV6-1 to TRBJ1-1; TRBD1 might be the D (5 bases). CDR1 and CDR2 (germline): MNHNS, SASEGT. Trimming left V 2 bases short and J 0 bases short, with 16 bases between. The CDR3 runs to 17 residues. The CDR3 region is CASSEWLGGVLNTEAFF. The CDR3 nucleotides read TGTGCCAGCAGTGAATGGCTGGGGGGTGTTCTGAACACTGAAGCTTTCTTT.

This clonotype was counted many times. The gene calls are TRBV12-3 or TRBV12-4 and TRBJ1-5; maybe TRBD1 (5 bases). This CDR3 comprises 15 residues. Trimming stripped 6 bases from V and 2 bases from J, with 14 bases between. The CDR3 nucleotides are TGTGCCAGCAGACGTCCGGGGACGGGCAATCAGCCCCAGCATTTT. Amino acid sequence: CASRRPGTGNQPQHF.

Turning to this clonotype: A much larger clonotype is one base distant, so this may be a read error. Here the CDR3 reads CAGSQLAGGSYNEQFF. The CDR3 region has the DNA TGTGCCGGCAGCCAACTAGCGGGAGGGTCCTACAATGAGCAGTTCTTC. V usage is TRBV4-2 and J usage is TRBJ2-1; 13 bases align to TRBD2. Looked up from germline, CDR1 is LGHNA and CDR2 is YNFKEQ. This CDR3 has 16 residues.

The chain joins TRBV29-1 to TRBJ2-1; the D gene is possibly TRBD1 (5 bases). The germline V and J ends were trimmed by 1 base and 3 bases, with 10 bases remaining between them. Per the germline V gene, CDR1 is SQVTM and CDR2 is ANQGSEA. This CDR3 contains 14 residues. CDR3 sequence reads: CSVEGGPGYNEQFF. The CDR3 DNA reads TGCAGCGTTGAAGGGGGCCCAGGCTACAATGAGCAGTTCTTC.

The V gene is TRBV20-1, the J gene TRBJ2-7; the D gene could be TRBD1 or TRBD2 (5 bases each). There are 14 residues in the CDR3. V was trimmed by 6 bases and J by 4 bases, leaving 19 bases between them. Germline V CDR1 and CDR2: DFQATT, SNEGSKA (reference sequence). DNA of the CDR3: TGCAGTGCAACCCAGGACAACGACTATTACGAGCAGTACTTC. It encodes CSATQDNDYYEQYF.

This clonotype showed up many times. The DNA for the CDR3 is TGTGCCAGCAGTGCAACAGGGGCGAACACTGAAGCTTTCTTT. It encodes CASSATGANTEAFF. The chain has TRBV6-1 and TRBJ1-1, with 7 bases lining up with TRBD1. The CDR3 loop spans 14 amino acids. With V trimmed by 4 bases and J by 1 base, 3 bases remained unmatched. Germline V lookup: CDR1 MNHNS, CDR2 SASEGT.

The rearrangement uses TRBV15 and TRBJ2-5; no firm D call. The V gene lost 0 bases and the J gene lost 4 bases, with 6 bases spanning the gap. CDR1 and CDR2 from the germline V gene are LNHNV and YYDKDF (reference sequence). This CDR3 has 13 residues. In nucleotides, the CDR3 is TGTGCCACCAGCAGAGATCCAGGAGAGACCCAGTACTTC. It is translated as CATSRDPGETQYF.

This clonotype has ten or more counts. DNA for the CDR3: TGCAGCGTTGCGGGGGGGAGGGCCCCCGTTAACAATGAGCAGTTCTTC. Its protein is CSVAGGRAPVNNEQFF. V gene TRBV29-1 combines with J gene TRBJ2-1, with 8 nucleotides matching TRBD2. V shed 4 bases, J shed 5 bases, and the junction held 13 bases outside the gene matches. The CDR3 loop spans 16 amino acids. The germline V gene has CDR1 SQVTM and CDR2 ANQGSEA.

Only a few counts were recorded for this clonotype. This sequence joins TRBV10-3 and TRBJ2-5; TRBD1 matches 9 bases. V shed 6 bases and J 4 bases; nucleotides not matched to a gene: 6. This CDR3 is built from 14 residues. Looked up from germline, CDR1 is ENHRY and CDR2 is SYGVKD. CDR3 DNA sequence: TGTGCCATCAGGGCCTCGGACAGGGGAGAGACCCAGTACTTC. Translation: CAIRASDRGETQYF.

Points on this clonotype: The junction differs from germline at one of its ends, possibly a read error. The V gene is TRBV7-9, the J gene TRBJ2-3; D is undetermined. Germline CDR1 is SEHNR and CDR2 is FQNEAQ (reference sequence). This CDR3 comprises 13 residues. CDR3 protein: CASSLGGVDTQCF. CDR3 bases: TGTGCCAGCAGCTTAGGAGGCGTCGATACGCAGTGTTTT.

CDR3 region: CATSRDLSRGEQYF. CDR3 DNA sequence: TGTGCCACCAGCAGAGATTTATCCAGGGGCGAGCAGTACTTC. The chain has TRBV15 and TRBJ2-7; tentative D call: TRBD1 (6 bases). Trimming removed 0 bases from V and 6 bases from J, with 12 bases in between. The CDR3 totals 14 residues. Per the germline V gene, CDR1 is LNHNV and CDR2 is YYDKDF (reference sequence).

This clonotype was seen many times. V usage is TRBV20-1 and J usage is TRBJ1-5, with a possible D match to TRBD1 (5 bases). Germline lookup yields CDR1 DFQATT and CDR2 SNEGSKA (reference sequence). The CDR3 extends over 13 amino acids. Trimming left V 5 bases short and J 9 bases short, with 17 bases between. CDR3 amino acids: CSAHKAGGTPQHF. CDR3 nucleotide sequence: TGCAGTGCTCACAAAGCGGGGGGGACGCCCCAGCATTTT.

V is TRBV7-8 and J is TRBJ2-3; 7 positions match TRBD2. Germline V gene sequence: CDR1 SGHVS, CDR2 FQNEAQ. The length of the CDR3 is 16 residues. V dropped 8 bases and J dropped 0; count of bases not matched to a gene: 11. The CDR3 region is CASFPTSVTSTDTQYF. In nucleotides, the CDR3 is TGTGCCAGCTTCCCTACTAGCGTTACTAGCACAGATACGCAGTATTTT.